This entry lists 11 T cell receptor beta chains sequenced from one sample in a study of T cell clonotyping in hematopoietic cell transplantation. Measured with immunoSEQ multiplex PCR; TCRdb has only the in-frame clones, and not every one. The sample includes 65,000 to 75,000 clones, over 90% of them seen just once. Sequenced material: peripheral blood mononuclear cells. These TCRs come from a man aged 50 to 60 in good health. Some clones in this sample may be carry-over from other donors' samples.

DNA of the CDR3: TGTGCCAGTAGGCTCGATCAGGCGTGGACCGGGGAGCTGTTTTTT. Protein: CASRLDQAWTGELFF. This chain links TRBV19 with TRBJ2-2, with D uncertain. From germline, CDR1 is LNHDA and CDR2 SQIVND (reference sequence). V lost 6 bases and J 5 bases, leaving 16 bases between the germline ends. The CDR3 extends over 15 amino acids.

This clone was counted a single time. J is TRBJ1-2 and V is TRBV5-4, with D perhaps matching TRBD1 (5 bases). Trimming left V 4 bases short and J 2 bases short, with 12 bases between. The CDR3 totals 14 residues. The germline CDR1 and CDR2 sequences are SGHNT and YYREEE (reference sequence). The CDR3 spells CASSPGTVNYGYTF. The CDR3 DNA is TGTGCCAGCAGCCCGGGGACGGTGAACTATGGCTACACCTTC.

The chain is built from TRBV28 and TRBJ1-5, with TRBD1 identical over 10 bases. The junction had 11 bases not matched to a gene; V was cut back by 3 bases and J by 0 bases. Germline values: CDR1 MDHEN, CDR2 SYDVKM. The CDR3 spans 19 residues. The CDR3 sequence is CASSLSPGTGAYSNQPQHF. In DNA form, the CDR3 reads TGTGCCAGCAGTTTGTCCCCCGGGACAGGGGCCTATAGCAATCAGCCCCAGCATTTT. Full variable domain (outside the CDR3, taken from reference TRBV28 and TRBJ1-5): DVKVTQSSRYLVKRTGEKVFLECVQDMDHENMFWYRQDPGLGLRLIYFSYDVKMKEKGDIPEGYSVSREKKERFSLILESASTNQTSMYLCASSLSPGTGAYSNQPQHFGDGTRLSIL.

This CDR3 reads CASSQDSQGSYNSPLHF. The CDR3 nucleotides read TGTGCCAGCAGCCAAGATTCGCAGGGCTCCTATAATTCACCCCTCCACTTT. This chain connects TRBV14 to TRBJ1-6; perhaps TRBD1 as D (5 bases). Trimming removed 0 bases at V and 0 bases at J, with 9 bases between. Germline V gene sequence: CDR1 SGHDN, CDR2 FVKESK. This CDR3 spans 17 amino acids.

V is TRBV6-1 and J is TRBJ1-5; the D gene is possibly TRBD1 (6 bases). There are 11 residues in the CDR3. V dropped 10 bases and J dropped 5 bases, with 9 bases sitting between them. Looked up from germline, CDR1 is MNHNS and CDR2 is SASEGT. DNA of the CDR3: TGTGCCATCGGACAGTATCAGCCCCAGCATTTT. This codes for CAIGQYQPQHF.

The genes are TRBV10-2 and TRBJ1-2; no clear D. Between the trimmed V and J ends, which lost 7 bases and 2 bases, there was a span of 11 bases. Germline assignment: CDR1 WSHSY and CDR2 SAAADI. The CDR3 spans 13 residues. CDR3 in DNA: TGCGCCAGCACCCCGGACTTGAACTATGGCTACACCTTC. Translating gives CASTPDLNYGYTF.

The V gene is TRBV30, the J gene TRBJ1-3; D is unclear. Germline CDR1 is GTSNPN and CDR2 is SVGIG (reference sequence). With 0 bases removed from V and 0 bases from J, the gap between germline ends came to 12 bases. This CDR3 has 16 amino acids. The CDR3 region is CAWSVPGRGSGNTIYF. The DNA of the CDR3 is TGTGCCTGGAGTGTACCCGGCCGGGGCTCTGGAAACACCATATATTTT.

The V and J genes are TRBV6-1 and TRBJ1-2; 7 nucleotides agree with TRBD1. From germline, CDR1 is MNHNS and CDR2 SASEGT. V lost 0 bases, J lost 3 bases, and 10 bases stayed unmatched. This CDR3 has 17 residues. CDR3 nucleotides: TGTGCCAGCAGTGAAGCTGATAGGGGGCGCATCGACTATGGCTACACCTTC. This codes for CASSEADRGRIDYGYTF.

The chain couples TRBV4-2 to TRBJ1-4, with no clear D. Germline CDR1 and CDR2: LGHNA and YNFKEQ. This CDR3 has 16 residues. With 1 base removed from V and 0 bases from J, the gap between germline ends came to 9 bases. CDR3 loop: CASSQAQDSTNEKLFF. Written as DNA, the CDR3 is TGTGCCAGCAGCCAAGCTCAGGATTCAACTAATGAAAAACTGTTTTTT.

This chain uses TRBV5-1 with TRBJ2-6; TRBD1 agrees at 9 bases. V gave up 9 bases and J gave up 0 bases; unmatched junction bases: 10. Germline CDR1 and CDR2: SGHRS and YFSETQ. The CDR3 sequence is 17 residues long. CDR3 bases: TGCGCCACCTCACTGGGGGACAGGGTCTCTGGGGCCAACGTCCTGACTTTC. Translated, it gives CATSLGDRVSGANVLTF.

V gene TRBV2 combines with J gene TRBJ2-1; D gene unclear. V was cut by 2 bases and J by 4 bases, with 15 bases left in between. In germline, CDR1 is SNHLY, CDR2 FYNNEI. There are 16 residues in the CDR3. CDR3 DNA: TGTGCCAGCAGTGAACAAATGGTAATCGCATACAATGAGCAGTTCTTC. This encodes CASSEQMVIAYNEQFF.